The 20 T cell receptor beta chains reported below all come from one sample, sequenced in a study of cytomegalovirus exposure and HLA in healthy donors. Method: immunoSEQ multiplex PCR; TCRdb's copy keeps in-frame clones and lacks some. The sample contains 65,000 to 75,000 clones, around 94% of which appear only once. Sequencing was carried out using PBMCs. All receptors derive from a woman aged 18-30 years in good health and CMV-seropositive.

The chain recombines TRBV5-1 with TRBJ2-7, with D maybe TRBD2 (5 bases). From germline, CDR1 is SGHRS and CDR2 YFSETQ. Trimming stripped 7 bases from V and 0 bases from J, with 17 bases between. This CDR3 region has 15 residues. In DNA, the CDR3 is TGCGCCAGCGAGATGGGCGGGCGAAGCTCCTACGAGCAGTACTTC. This encodes CASEMGGRSSYEQYF. Full variable domain (missing parts from reference TRBV5-1 and TRBJ2-7): KAGVTQTPRYLIKTRGQQVTLSCSPISGHRSVSWYQQTPGQGLQFLFEYFSETQRNKGNFPGRFSGRQFSNSRSEMNVSTLELGDSALYLCASEMGGRSSYEQYFGPGTRLTVT.

V and J are TRBV6-5 and TRBJ1-1; no clear D. V lost 2 bases and J 2 bases, leaving 12 bases between the germline ends. Looked up from germline, CDR1 is MNHEY and CDR2 is SVGAGI. CDR3 length: 15 residues. CDR3 sequence (DNA): TGTGCCAGCAGTTACGGATTCGGGGATAACACTGAAGCTTTCTTT. It codes for CASSYGFGDNTEAFF.

This chain links TRBV6-1 with TRBJ1-5; 8 bases are a match to TRBD1. V was clipped by 5 bases and J by 7 bases; unmatched bases: 10. There are 15 residues in the CDR3. CDR1 is MNHNS and CDR2 is SASEGT in the germline V gene. The DNA of the CDR3 is TGTGCCAGCAGTCCAGGGGGCCGGGCAGGCCAGCCCCAGCATTTT. Protein sequence: CASSPGGRAGQPQHF.

Remarks on this clone: An end of the junction differs from the germline gene, which may be a read error. The rearrangement links TRBV7-7 to TRBJ2-3; D perhaps matches TRBD1 (5 bases). This CDR3 contains 15 residues. Germline-derived CDR1 and CDR2 are SSHAT and FNYEAQ (reference sequence). This CDR3 is CASSYGRASTDTQYF. The CDR3, as DNA: TGTGCTAGCAGCTACGGCAGGGCTAGCACAGATACGCAGTATTTT.

The genes are TRBV28 and TRBJ1-1, with a possible D match to TRBD1 (6 bases). The CDR3 contains 14 residues. Germline CDR1 is MDHEN and CDR2 is SYDVKM. V was cut by 7 bases and J by 3 bases, with 15 bases left in between. CDR3 sequence: CASIQGTGHTEAFF. CDR3 nucleotides: TGTGCCAGCATCCAGGGGACGGGGCACACTGAAGCTTTCTTT.

The rearrangement links TRBV5-1 to TRBJ2-5; 7 bases fit TRBD2. CDR3 length equals 15 residues. Germline V gene lookup returns CDR1 SGHRS and CDR2 YFSETQ. V shed 3 bases and J 1 base; nucleotides not matched to a gene: 6. The CDR3: CASSYAGVGQETQYF. The CDR3 region has the DNA TGCGCCAGCAGCTACGCGGGAGTGGGCCAAGAGACCCAGTACTTC.

The chain combines TRBV5-1 with TRBJ1-1, with D possibly matching TRBD1 (5 bases). This CDR3 has 14 amino acids. Germline lookup yields CDR1 SGHRS and CDR2 YFSETQ. Between the trimmed V and J ends, which lost 0 bases and 5 bases, there was a span of 11 bases. The CDR3 coding sequence is TGCGCCAGCAGCTTGGAAGCGGGGGGGACTGAAGCTTTCTTT. Translating gives CASSLEAGGTEAFF.

This chain links TRBV9 with TRBJ2-5; D is ambiguous. Trimming took off 0 bases at V and 2 bases at J, with 8 bases between the two ends. Germline V gives CDR1 SGDLS, CDR2 YYNGEE. The CDR3 length is 14 residues. CDR3 nucleotides: TGTGCCAGCAGCGTAGGAGGCAGTCAAGAGACCCAGTACTTC. Translation gives CASSVGGSQETQYF.

This clone was counted between two and nine times. The chain joins TRBV19 to TRBJ1-2, with D possibly matching TRBD1 (6 bases). CDR1 LNHDA and CDR2 SQIVND come from the germline V gene (reference sequence). V was trimmed by 2 bases and J by 8 bases, leaving 12 bases between them. The CDR3 contains 13 residues. The CDR3: CASSITGRGGYTF. In DNA, the CDR3 is TGTGCCAGTAGTATAACAGGGCGCGGAGGCTACACCTTC.

About this clone: Mismatch with germline at one junction end may stem from a read error. The rearrangement uses TRBV7-7 and TRBJ2-2; 7 bases line up with TRBD1. The CDR3 has 17 residues. From germline, CDR1 is SSHAT and CDR2 FNYEAQ (reference sequence). DNA for the CDR3: TGTGCTAGCACTACTGACCTTGGGACAGTCAACACCGGGGAGCTGTTTTTT. Translation: CASTTDLGTVNTGELFF.

The chain recombines TRBV18 with TRBJ2-7; no reliable D call. The V and J ends lost 2 bases and 3 bases respectively, with 11 bases between them. Germline V CDR1 and CDR2: KGHSH, LQKENI. The CDR3 covers 14 residues. The CDR3 DNA reads TGTGCCAGCTCACCATACGATAGAAACTACGAGCAGTACTTC. Its translation is CASSPYDRNYEQYF.

The chain combines TRBV7-9 with TRBJ1-2; D is possibly TRBD1 (5 bases). The germline CDR1 and CDR2 sequences are SEHNR and FQNEAQ (reference sequence). V was clipped by 2 bases and J by 4 bases, with 11 bases between them. There are 14 residues in the CDR3. The CDR3 loop reads CASSLTGFGYGYTF. As DNA, the CDR3 is TGTGCCAGCAGCTTAACAGGTTTCGGCTATGGCTACACCTTC. Complete variable domain (other parts from reference TRBV7-9 and TRBJ1-2): DTGVSQNPRHKITKRGQNVTFRCDPISEHNRLYWYRQTLGQGPEFLTYFQNEAQLEKSRLLSDRFSAERPKGSFSTLEIQRTEQGDSAMYLCASSLTGFGYGYTFGSGTRLTVV.

The genes are TRBV27 and TRBJ2-1, with unresolved D. This CDR3 has 13 residues. V was trimmed by 3 bases and J by 5 bases, leaving 8 bases between them. The germline V gene encodes CDR1 MNHEY and CDR2 SMNVEV (reference sequence). CDR3 sequence: CASSFVHNNEQFF. The CDR3 DNA reads TGTGCCAGCAGTTTCGTACATAACAATGAGCAGTTCTTC.

The J gene is TRBJ2-7, the V gene TRBV6-4, with D possibly TRBD1 on 5 matching bases. V lost 5 bases and J lost 0, with 20 bases in between. The germline V gene encodes CDR1 MRHNA and CDR2 SNTAGT. The CDR3 has 17 amino acids. CDR3 region: CASSNPRAGAYSYEQYF. The CDR3, as DNA: TGTGCCAGCAGTAACCCCCGGGCTGGGGCGTACTCCTACGAGCAGTACTTC.

The chain has TRBV11-2 and TRBJ2-1, with 7 positions matching TRBD2. The CDR3 length is 15 residues. The V gene's germline CDR1 is SGHAT and CDR2 FQNNGV. Trimming at V came to 3 bases and at J to 5 bases, leaving 7 bases not matched to a gene. Written as DNA, the CDR3 is TGTGCCAGCAGCTTGGGACTATTCCTTGACAATGAGCAGTTCTTC. Its translation: CASSLGLFLDNEQFF.

V gene TRBV2 combines with J gene TRBJ1-4; D may be TRBD1 (6 bases). V was clipped by 1 base and J by 4 bases, with 10 bases between them. The germline CDR1 and CDR2 sequences are SNHLY and FYNNEI. This CDR3 is 15 amino acids long. The CDR3 spells CASSEVLGGNEKLFF. DNA for the CDR3: TGTGCCAGCAGTGAAGTCCTAGGGGGTAATGAAAAACTGTTTTTT.

The gene calls are TRBV5-1 and TRBJ2-1; D call uncertain. The CDR3 runs to 12 residues. CDR1 SGHRS and CDR2 YFSETQ come from the germline V gene. Trimming stripped 1 base from V and 7 bases from J, with 6 bases between. The CDR3 DNA is TGCGCCAGCAGCTTGTCTCCGAATGAGCAGTTCTTC. This sequence encodes CASSLSPNEQFF.

J is TRBJ1-4 and V is TRBV30; no clear D gene. Germline V CDR1 and CDR2: GTSNPN, SVGIG (reference sequence). The CDR3 runs 16 residues. V was trimmed by 0 bases and J by 5 bases, leaving 16 bases between them. CDR3: CAWSVRSGLSNEKLFF. The DNA of the CDR3 is TGTGCCTGGAGTGTACGATCGGGGTTAAGCAATGAAAAACTGTTTTTT. The whole variable domain, filled in from reference TRBV30 and TRBJ1-4, reads SQTIHQWPATLVQPVGSPLSLECTVEGTSNPNLYWYRQAAGRGLQLLFYSVGIGQISSEVPQNLSASRPQDRQFILSSKKLLLSDSGFYLCAWSVRSGLSNEKLFFGSGTQLSVL.

The chain uses TRBV11-2 and TRBJ1-1, with 7 bases aligning to TRBD1. The V gene's germline CDR1 is SGHAT and CDR2 FQNNGV. The CDR3 covers 15 residues. Losses at the gene ends were 5 bases for V and 7 bases for J; bases not matched to a gene: 13. CDR3 sequence (DNA): TGTGCCAGCAGCCTCACAGGGCAGGGGGTTGATGAAGCTTTCTTT. As protein: CASSLTGQGVDEAFF.

The V and J genes are TRBV7-2 and TRBJ1-2, with 7 positions matching TRBD1. The junction had 4 bases not matched to a gene; V was cut back by 5 bases and J by 1 base. The CDR3 loop spans 14 amino acids. The germline gives CDR1 SGHTA, CDR2 FQGNSA. The CDR3 loop is CASSITGVNYGYTF. DNA for the CDR3: TGTGCCAGCAGCATAACAGGGGTTAACTATGGCTACACCTTC.